This entry concerns a single T cell receptor (beta chain). This sample stems from a study of T cells in tuberculosis. Study in general: Sequenced TCRs come from CD1B-GMM tetramer-binding T cells.

The CDR3 runs to 13 residues. Germline V gene lookup returns CDR1 SNHLY and CDR2 FYNNEI. V lost 3 bases and J lost 5, with 11 bases in between. Thawed, overnight-rested PBMC were stained with GMM-loaded CD1B tetramer, viability dye and anti-CD3, then sorted. C32 glucose monomycolate from Rhodococcus equi was loaded onto the CD1B tetramers. CD14-expressing monocytes were removed from PBMC before cryopreservation and sorting. Findings and limits, study-wide: Some low-affinity tetramer-binding T cells may be absent from this sample.

TCR-alpha and TCR-beta chains were sequenced unpaired. Assay: immunoSEQ multiplex PCR; the TCRdb copy retains only in-frame clones and omits some. In the table there are about 59,000 clones, 65% to 90% of which are singletons. The sample comprised CD1b-GMM tetramer-negative cells sorted from PBMCs. The rearrangement uses TRBV2 and TRBJ2-7; no reliable D call. The source is an adult woman with latent tuberculosis. CDR3 bases: TGTGCCAGCAGTGAGAGACTCCCTAACGAGCAGTACTTC. Encoded protein: CASSERLPNEQYF.